This TCR beta chain was retrieved from a study of response to subunit inactivated influenza vaccine. Germline trimming cut 4 bases from V and 5 bases from J; bases unmatched to any gene: 10. CDR3 size: 15 residues. Germline values: CDR1 SEHNR, CDR2 FQNEAQ (reference sequence). Using its own MiXCR run on the RT-PCR reads, TCRdb lists one record per CDR3 protein. The sample consists of around 790,000 distinct CDR3 sequences, around 20% of them appearing once. The V and J genes are TRBV7-9 and TRBJ2-7, with 8 bases lining up with TRBD1. This specimen was PBMCs from blood, taken more than 4 days after vaccination. The sequence came from a man aged 45-60 years who received an inactivated influenza vaccine. CDR3 DNA: TGTGCCAGCAGCTCTTATCAGGGGGCTTTCCACGAGCAGTACTTC. Its protein product is CASSSYQGAFHEQYF.